The next 21 T cell receptor beta chains were all read from a single sample in a study of early T cells in non-severe SARS-CoV-2 infection. TCRdb fed the 5' RACE reads into MiXCR, producing one record per CDR3 protein. The data hold tens of thousands of distinct CDR3 sequences, with about 14% observed a single time. The sequencing used whole blood, collected at baseline. Receptors were obtained from an adult who was a healthcare worker with PCR-confirmed SARS-CoV-2 infection or an uninfected control (not recorded which).

This chain links TRBV5-5 with TRBJ2-7; 9 positions agree with TRBD1. The length of the CDR3 is 15 residues. With V trimmed by 2 bases and J by 4 bases, 7 bases remained unmatched. CDR1 is SGHKS, CDR2 YYEKEE, per germline (reference sequence). The chain's CDR3 is CASSFSPGQGYEQYF. The DNA of the CDR3 is TGTGCCAGCAGCTTTTCGCCGGGACAGGGATACGAGCAGTACTTC.

The chain employs TRBV2 and TRBJ2-3; TRBD2 is a possible D gene (6 bases). The germline V gene has CDR1 SNHLY and CDR2 FYNNEI. Trimming removed 3 bases at V and 7 bases at J, with 8 bases between. CDR3 length: 12 residues. In DNA, the CDR3 is TGTGCCAGCAGTGAGGGGGGAAATACGCAGTATTTT. Its translation is CASSEGGNTQYF.

The V and J genes are TRBV27 and TRBJ1-1; D is unresolved. There are 14 residues in the CDR3. Germline V gene data show CDR1 as MNHEY and CDR2 as SMNVEV (reference sequence). Trimming took off 8 bases at V and 1 base at J, with 14 bases between the two ends. DNA for the CDR3: TGTGCCAGCCGCGCTTCGACGGCGAACACTGAAGCTTTCTTT. This codes for CASRASTANTEAFF.

The gene calls are TRBV6-5 and TRBJ2-5; D is unresolved. Trimming took 5 bases from V and 1 from J, leaving 11 bases between them. The V gene's germline CDR1 is MNHEY and CDR2 SVGAGI. The CDR3 is made up of 14 amino acids. The CDR3 here is CASSTPDGQETQYF. The CDR3 nucleotides are TGTGCCAGCAGTACCCCGGACGGCCAAGAGACCCAGTACTTC.

This clonotype has ten or more counts. This chain joins TRBV18 and TRBJ2-5, with TRBD1 matching 9 bases. The J segment lost 5 bases and the V segment lost 3 bases, leaving 7 bases of the junction unmatched. Germline V gene lookup returns CDR1 KGHSH and CDR2 LQKENI. The CDR3 has 15 amino acids. The CDR3: CASSPRDRVAETQYF. The CDR3 DNA follows: TGTGCCAGCTCACCCCGGGACAGGGTTGCGGAGACCCAGTACTTC. The full variable domain, its missing parts supplied by reference TRBV18 and TRBJ2-5, is NAGVMQNPRHLVRRRGQEARLRCSPMKGHSHVYWYRQLPEEGLKFMVYLQKENIIDESGMPKERFSAEFPKEGPSILRIQQVVRGDSAAYFCASSPRDRVAETQYFGPGTRLLVL.

The table lists this clonotype with a few counts. This sequence joins TRBV6-1 and TRBJ2-1; TRBD2 matches at 7 bases. V shed 6 bases and J 2 bases; nucleotides not matched to a gene: 7. The CDR3 sequence is 15 residues long. Per germline, CDR1 MNHNS and CDR2 SASEGT. The CDR3 region is CASRLPGLPYNEQFF. As DNA, the CDR3 is TGTGCCAGCAGACTTCCGGGACTACCCTACAATGAGCAGTTCTTC.

This clonotype was observed a single time. This chain joins TRBV9 and TRBJ2-2, with 13 bases identical to TRBD2. J lost 0 bases, V lost 4 bases, and 6 bases had no gene match. Germline V lookup: CDR1 SGDLS, CDR2 YYNGEE. This CDR3 contains 18 residues. The DNA of the CDR3 is TGTGCCAGCAGCTACCTGGGACTAGCGGGGTCGAACACCGGGGAGCTGTTTTTT. It translates to CASSYLGLAGSNTGELFF.

This clonotype came up a few times. The V call is TRBV5-1, the J call TRBJ2-3; D is undetermined. Germline loops: CDR1 SGHRS, CDR2 YFSETQ. The CDR3 has 13 amino acids. The V and J ends lost 0 bases and 3 bases respectively, with 5 bases between them. CDR3 nucleotides: TGCGCCAGCAGCTTGGTTCCGACAGATACGCAGTATTTT. This encodes CASSLVPTDTQYF.

This clonotype came up a few times. For the CDR3, the DNA is TGTGCCAGCAGCGTAGGGGGCGGGACGTGGGACGAGCAGTACTTC. This codes for CASSVGGGTWDEQYF. The V gene is TRBV9, the J gene TRBJ2-7, with D maybe TRBD2 (6 bases). With 0 bases removed from V and 5 bases from J, the gap between germline ends came to 15 bases. Germline-derived CDR1 and CDR2 are SGDLS and YYNGEE. The length of the CDR3 is 15 residues.

The genes are TRBV6-1 and TRBJ2-7; D possibly corresponds to TRBD1 (6 bases). CDR1 is MNHNS and CDR2 is SASEGT in the germline V gene. V lost 6 bases, J lost 2 bases, and 17 bases lay in between. CDR3 size: 15 residues. CDR3 sequence: CASRLTGNSPYEQYF. For the CDR3, the DNA is TGTGCCAGCAGGCTAACAGGGAATAGTCCCTACGAGCAGTACTTC.

The chain uses TRBV7-6 and TRBJ2-7; no clear D. The germline V gene encodes CDR1 SGHVS and CDR2 FNYEAQ. V was trimmed by 3 bases and J by 3 bases, leaving 15 bases between them. CDR3 length equals 15 residues. CDR3 amino acids: CASSFADTPHYEQYF. Written as DNA, the CDR3 is TGTGCCAGCAGCTTTGCCGACACTCCCCACTACGAGCAGTACTTC.

CDR3 loop: CASSPDRDQPQHF. DNA of the CDR3: TGTGCCAGTAGCCCGGACAGGGATCAGCCCCAGCATTTT. This chain joins TRBV19 and TRBJ1-5, with 8 bases aligning to TRBD1. Germline assignment: CDR1 LNHDA and CDR2 SQIVND (reference sequence). After removal of 6 bases from V and 5 bases from J, the junction contained 3 bases not matched to a gene. The CDR3 covers 13 residues.

This clonotype is labeled medium-sized (0.01 to 0.1%). The rearrangement links TRBV6-5 to TRBJ2-7, with TRBD2 as a possible D gene (5 bases). CDR1 MNHEY and CDR2 SVGAGI come from the germline V gene. The length of the CDR3 is 16 residues. The germline V and J ends were trimmed by 0 bases and 2 bases, with 14 bases remaining between them. CDR3 coding DNA: TGTGCCAGCAGTTACTCGGAGTCCAGCGGCACCTACGAGCAGTACTTC. It yields the protein CASSYSESSGTYEQYF.

The chain couples TRBV10-3 to TRBJ2-1; TRBD1 matches at 8 bases. The CDR3 has 13 amino acids. The germline V gene encodes CDR1 ENHRY and CDR2 SYGVKD. J was trimmed by 8 bases and V by 6 bases; bases with no gene match: 6. The chain's CDR3 is CAIRPQGEDEQFF. CDR3 DNA sequence: TGTGCCATCAGGCCACAGGGGGAGGATGAGCAGTTCTTC.

The chain uses TRBV12-3 or TRBV12-4 and TRBJ1-1; no definite D call. The CDR3 loop spans 14 amino acids. V lost 5 bases, J lost 5 bases, and 15 bases lay in between. In nucleotides, the CDR3 is TGTGCCAGCAGTGCCGACGGGATTAGGACTGAAGCTTTCTTT. This translates into CASSADGIRTEAFF.

V usage is TRBV30 and J usage is TRBJ1-3; no firm D call. Trimming stripped 4 bases from V and 4 bases from J, with 8 bases between. CDR1 and CDR2 (germline): GTSNPN, SVGIG (reference sequence). The CDR3 is made up of 12 amino acids. CDR3 sequence (DNA): TGTGCCTGGACCATGGGGGGAAACACCATATATTTT. Amino acids: CAWTMGGNTIYF. Together with reference TRBV30 and TRBJ1-3, the CDR3 gives the full variable domain: SQTIHQWPATLVQPVGSPLSLECTVEGTSNPNLYWYRQAAGRGLQLLFYSVGIGQISSEVPQNLSASRPQDRQFILSSKKLLLSDSGFYLCAWTMGGNTIYFGEGSWLTVV.

The chain has TRBV6-6 and TRBJ2-1; D is undetermined. The CDR3 loop spans 15 amino acids. Germline V CDR1 and CDR2: MNHNY, SVGAGI (reference sequence). Trimming took 6 bases from V and 8 from J, leaving 20 bases between them. The CDR3 region has the DNA TGTGCCAGCAGCCCCGGTGACGGATCCTTGGATGAGCAGTTCTTC. This sequence encodes CASSPGDGSLDEQFF.

This clonotype was recorded a few times. The chain links TRBV28 to TRBJ1-2; D is unresolved. The CDR3 has 14 residues. Germline assignment: CDR1 MDHEN and CDR2 SYDVKM. Trimming took off 2 bases at V and 1 base at J, with 8 bases between the two ends. The CDR3 loop reads CASSLPSHNYGYTF. The DNA of the CDR3 is TGTGCCAGCAGTTTACCCAGCCATAACTATGGCTACACCTTC.

Only a few counts were recorded for this clonotype. CDR3 DNA sequence: TGCAGCGTTGAGACTGCAATCGGAGAGACCCAGTACTTC. It yields the protein CSVETAIGETQYF. This chain joins TRBV29-1 and TRBJ2-5; D ambiguous. The ends were cut back, 3 bases at V and 4 bases at J, with 12 bases in the middle. CDR1 and CDR2 from the germline V gene are SQVTM and ANQGSEA. The CDR3 runs to 13 residues.

This clonotype has just a few counts. This chain connects TRBV11-2 to TRBJ2-1; D is tentatively TRBD1 or TRBD2 (5 bases each). CDR1 is SGHAT and CDR2 is FQNNGV in the germline V gene. The CDR3 is 17 residues long. Trimming removed 2 bases at V and 2 bases at J, with 16 bases between. The CDR3 sequence is CASSLTSGPPTYNEQFF. DNA for the CDR3: TGTGCCAGCAGCTTAACGTCGGGGCCTCCCACCTACAATGAGCAGTTCTTC.

This clonotype appeared a few times. The rearrangement joins TRBV20-1 to TRBJ2-6, with a weak D call TRBD2 (6 bases). Germline V lookup: CDR1 DFQATT, CDR2 SNEGSKA (reference sequence). CDR3 length: 16 amino acids. The V end was cut by 1 base, the J end by 1 base, with 11 bases between. CDR3 sequence reads: CSARAPRGSGANVLTF. Written as DNA, the CDR3 is TGCAGTGCTAGAGCCCCCCGGGGGTCTGGGGCCAACGTCCTGACTTTC.